Each of the 22 T cell receptor beta chains below was sequenced from the same sample in a study of resident and recirculating memory T cells in vitiligo. Libraries were prepared by immunoSEQ multiplex PCR; TCRdb keeps only in-frame clonotypes and omits some of them. The table includes 40,000 to 50,000 clones, around 90% detected once. The sequenced material came from blood. Receptor source: a male donor with vitiligo.

This sequence joins TRBV19 and TRBJ2-5, with D possibly TRBD1 on 6 matching bases. This CDR3 has 13 residues. Germline CDR1 LNHDA, CDR2 SQIVND (reference sequence). V lost 5 bases, J lost 2 bases, and 9 bases lay in between. The CDR3 DNA reads TGTGCCAGTAGTTGGACAGCACAAGAGACCCAGTACTTC. Amino acids: CASSWTAQETQYF.

This clone has just one count. This CDR3 is CASNPDSSGANVLTF. The CDR3, as DNA: TGTGCCAGCAACCCGGACAGCTCTGGGGCCAACGTCCTGACTTTC. This chain links TRBV2 with TRBJ2-6; tentative D call: TRBD1 (6 bases). Trimming shortened V by 7 bases and J by 0 bases, and 10 bases separated the two germline ends. Per germline, CDR1 SNHLY and CDR2 FYNNEI. The CDR3 has 15 amino acids.

This clone was recorded only once. The chain couples TRBV4-3 to TRBJ2-2, with 9 positions matching TRBD1. CDR1 is LGHNA and CDR2 is YSLEER in the germline V gene. Trimming at V came to 5 bases and at J to 2 bases, leaving 6 bases not matched to a gene. This CDR3 is 16 amino acids long. Written as DNA, the CDR3 is TGCGCCAGCAGCTCAAACAGGGGGCGAAACACCGGGGAGCTGTTTTTT. Amino acids: CASSSNRGRNTGELFF.

The CDR3 region is CASSYSTGVFTEAFF. CDR3 nucleotides: TGTGCCAGCAGTTACTCGACAGGTGTTTTTACTGAAGCTTTCTTT. The chain carries TRBV6-5 and TRBJ1-1; a possible D gene is TRBD1 (6 bases). Trimming cost V 0 bases and J 5 bases, with 13 bases left between them. There are 15 residues in the CDR3. Germline values: CDR1 MNHEY, CDR2 SVGAGI.

The chain links TRBV5-1 to TRBJ2-3, with TRBD1 matching over 7 bases. The trim removed 1 base at V and 6 bases at J, leaving 2 bases unmatched. The CDR3 extends over 13 amino acids. CDR1 and CDR2 (germline): SGHRS, YFSETQ. As DNA, the CDR3 is TGCGCCAGCAGCTTGCAGGGGGAGGATACGCAGTATTTT. This encodes CASSLQGEDTQYF. Looking up the rest from reference TRBV5-1 and TRBJ2-3 gives the full variable domain: KAGVTQTPRYLIKTRGQQVTLSCSPISGHRSVSWYQQTPGQGLQFLFEYFSETQRNKGNFPGRFSGRQFSNSRSEMNVSTLELGDSALYLCASSLQGEDTQYFGPGTRLTVL.

This chain joins TRBV19 and TRBJ2-1, with a possible D match to TRBD2 (5 bases). V was clipped by 4 bases and J by 7 bases, with 8 bases between them. The CDR3 is 12 amino acids. Germline V gene data show CDR1 as LNHDA and CDR2 as SQIVND (reference sequence). CDR3 in DNA: TGTGCCAGTAGTACCCGGGAAAATGAGCAGTTCTTC. Protein sequence: CASSTRENEQFF.

The chain recombines TRBV25-1 with TRBJ1-5; TRBD1 aligns across 7 bases. CDR1 is MGHDK, CDR2 SYGVNS, per germline. The CDR3 contains 15 residues. The V segment lost 1 base and the J segment 1 base; nucleotides outside the gene matches: 1. CDR3 sequence reads: CASSESTGSNQPQHF. CDR3 nucleotides: TGTGCCAGCAGTGAATCGACAGGGAGCAATCAGCCCCAGCATTTT.

CDR3 in DNA: TGTGCCAGCAGCGTAGATGATGGCCCAGGGGGCGAGCAGTACTTC. Protein: CASSVDDGPGGEQYF. The chain recombines TRBV9 with TRBJ2-7, with 7 bases identical to TRBD1. CDR3 length equals 15 residues. J lost 6 bases, V lost 0 bases, and 9 bases had no gene match. Looked up from germline, CDR1 is SGDLS and CDR2 is YYNGEE.

In this sample, this clone turned up once. The CDR3 bases are TGCGCCAGCGGAGGCGGGGGGGAAGGCTACACCTTC. Its protein is CASGGGGEGYTF. This chain links TRBV5-1 with TRBJ1-2; possibly TRBD1 for D (5 bases). V was clipped by 7 bases and J by 8 bases, with 15 bases between them. The length of the CDR3 is 12 residues. Germline values: CDR1 SGHRS, CDR2 YFSETQ. The full variable domain, with the rest looked up from reference TRBV5-1 and TRBJ1-2, is KAGVTQTPRYLIKTRGQQVTLSCSPISGHRSVSWYQQTPGQGLQFLFEYFSETQRNKGNFPGRFSGRQFSNSRSEMNVSTLELGDSALYLCASGGGGEGYTFGSGTRLTVV.

The chain combines TRBV27 with TRBJ2-3; TRBD2 matches 8 bases. CDR3 size: 16 residues. The trim removed 5 bases at V and 6 bases at J, leaving 13 bases unmatched. Germline V CDR1 and CDR2: MNHEY, SMNVEV (reference sequence). Written as DNA, the CDR3 is TGTGCCAGCAGTCTCAGGACGGGGGGGGGCTGGGATACGCAGTATTTT. Protein product: CASSLRTGGGWDTQYF.

This chain links TRBV2 with TRBJ1-5, with 8 nucleotides matching TRBD1. V lost 6 bases to trimming and J lost 5 bases; unmatched junction nucleotides: 6. Germline values: CDR1 SNHLY, CDR2 FYNNEI. The CDR3 is made up of 14 amino acids. CDR3 region: CASSKDRGDQPQHF. For the CDR3, the DNA is TGTGCCAGCAGCAAAGACAGGGGTGATCAGCCCCAGCATTTT. The whole variable domain, remainder taken from reference TRBV2 and TRBJ1-5, is EPEVTQTPSHQVTQMGQEVILRCVPISNHLYFYWYRQILGQKVEFLVSFYNNEISEKSEIFDDQFSVERPDGSNFTLKIRSTKLEDSAMYFCASSKDRGDQPQHFGDGTRLSIL.

V is TRBV2 and J is TRBJ1-1, with 11 bases fitting TRBD1. In germline, CDR1 is SNHLY, CDR2 FYNNEI. The length of the CDR3 is 15 residues. V dropped 4 bases and J dropped 5; count of bases not matched to a gene: 6. The CDR3 sequence: CASSGTGGSGTEAFF. In DNA form, the CDR3 reads TGTGCCAGCAGTGGGACAGGGGGCAGTGGAACTGAAGCTTTCTTT.

The chain combines TRBV9 with TRBJ1-4; D remains unclear. Trimming shortened V by 4 bases and J by 10 bases, and 14 bases separated the two germline ends. This CDR3 contains 13 residues. The germline V gene encodes CDR1 SGDLS and CDR2 YYNGEE. The CDR3 bases are TGTGCCAGCAGCTCAAACCCCGGAGGAAAACTGTTTTTT. Its protein is CASSSNPGGKLFF.

The CDR3 protein is CASSELPGLATADTQYF. The CDR3 nucleotides are TGTGCCAGCAGCGAACTACCGGGCCTAGCGACGGCAGATACGCAGTATTTT. The chain uses TRBV7-3 and TRBJ2-3; a possible D gene is TRBD2 (6 bases). The V end lost 5 bases, the J end lost 4 bases, and 22 bases lay between the germline ends. CDR3 length: 17 residues. CDR1 and CDR2 (germline): SGHTA, FQGTGA.

This chain connects TRBV7-3 to TRBJ2-3, with 9 bases fitting TRBD2. CDR3 length: 16 amino acids. V lost 0 bases to trimming and J lost 1 base; unmatched junction nucleotides: 2. The germline V gene encodes CDR1 SGHTA and CDR2 FQGTGA. Here the CDR3 reads CASSLTSGGRTDTQYF. The CDR3, as DNA: TGTGCCAGCAGCTTAACTAGCGGGGGACGCACAGATACGCAGTATTTT.

V is TRBV2 and J is TRBJ1-5, with no clear D. The germline V gene has CDR1 SNHLY and CDR2 FYNNEI. CDR3 length: 13 amino acids. V was trimmed by 7 bases and J by 3 bases, leaving 10 bases between them. The CDR3 is CASTRSVNQPQHF. CDR3 in DNA: TGTGCCAGCACAAGGAGTGTCAATCAGCCCCAGCATTTT.

This chain links TRBV6-6 with TRBJ1-5, with TRBD1 identical over 10 bases. Germline V CDR1 and CDR2: MNHNY, SVGAGI (reference sequence). The CDR3 consists of 16 residues. J was trimmed by 5 bases and V by 2 bases; bases with no gene match: 6. The CDR3 DNA sequence: TGTGCCAGCAGTTACCCATTCGGACAGGGGGATCAGCCCCAGCATTTT. It specifies CASSYPFGQGDQPQHF.

The chain links TRBV9 to TRBJ1-3; D unresolved. V was cut by 4 bases and J by 1 base, with 15 bases left in between. CDR1 and CDR2 (germline): SGDLS, YYNGEE. The CDR3 has 16 amino acids. DNA for the CDR3: TGTGCCAGCAGCTTAGGAGGAGGGCCTTCTGGAAACACCATATATTTT. Protein product: CASSLGGGPSGNTIYF.

The rearrangement links TRBV4-1 to TRBJ2-3, with a possible D match to TRBD1 (6 bases). The CDR3 runs to 17 residues. The V end was cut by 3 bases, the J end by 0 bases, with 16 bases between. Germline-derived CDR1 and CDR2 are MGHRA and YSYEKL. CDR3 sequence (DNA): TGCGCCAGCAGCCACCATCCCGACAGGTCAAGCACAGATACGCAGTATTTT. Its protein product is CASSHHPDRSSTDTQYF.

The chain has TRBV7-3 and TRBJ1-1; unclear D gene. Trimming cost V 4 bases and J 4 bases, with 10 bases left between them. This CDR3 has 13 amino acids. The germline CDR1 and CDR2 sequences are SGHTA and FQGTGA. CDR3 DNA sequence: TGTGCCAGCAGCTCGTCGAGGTCCACTGAAGCTTTCTTT. Amino acids: CASSSSRSTEAFF.

The CDR3 DNA reads TGCAGCGCCCTGACAGAGATTAACTATGGCTACACCTTC. It codes for CSALTEINYGYTF. The V gene is TRBV29-1, the J gene TRBJ1-2; tentative D call: TRBD1 (5 bases). Germline values: CDR1 SQVTM, CDR2 ANQGSEA. Trimming removed 7 bases from V and 1 base from J, with 13 bases in between. The CDR3 loop spans 13 amino acids. The whole variable domain, filled in from reference TRBV29-1 and TRBJ1-2, reads SAVISQKPSRDICQRGTSLTIQCQVDSQVTMMFWYRQQPGQSLTLIATANQGSEATYESGFVIDKFPISRPNLTFSTLTVSNMSPEDSSIYLCSALTEINYGYTFGSGTRLTVV.

The rearrangement uses TRBV19 and TRBJ1-1, with D possibly TRBD1 on 5 matching bases. Germline CDR1 LNHDA, CDR2 SQIVND (reference sequence). This CDR3 region has 15 residues. The ends were cut back, 2 bases at V and 1 base at J, with 11 bases in the middle. In DNA, the CDR3 is TGTGCCAGTAGTATACAGGGCTGGACGAACACTGAAGCTTTCTTT. This encodes CASSIQGWTNTEAFF. Drawing the rest from reference TRBV19 and TRBJ1-1, the complete variable domain is DGGITQSPKYLFRKEGQNVTLSCEQNLNHDAMYWYRQDPGQGLRLIYYSQIVNDFQKGDIAEGYSVSREKKESFPLTVTSAQKNPTAFYLCASSIQGWTNTEAFFGQGTRLTVV.